Listed below are T cell receptor beta chains from one sample, sequenced in a study of blood T cell repertoires in COVID-19. This table comes from immunoSEQ multiplex PCR, and its TCRdb copy is limited to in-frame clones, with some not included. The data contain 150,000 to 200,000 clones, less than 90% of them singletons. The specimen was peripheral blood. These receptors came from a woman in her seventies with acute or convalescent COVID-19. Both conserved end residues are part of each CDR3. A D gene is named only where the DNA matches it firmly. Only part of the rows carry a size: once, few, many, or a class if the clone is expanded.

D	V	size	J	CDR3	DNA
NA	TRBV6-6	NA	TRBJ1-5	CASSLLGEGPQPQHF	TGTGCCAGCTCTCTATTAGGGGAGGGTCCTCAGCCCCAGCATTTT
TRBD1	TRBV15	NA	TRBJ1-2	CATSRDDSRRQGGRAGYTF	TGTGCCACCAGCAGAGACGACTCAAGGAGACAGGGAGGTCGAGCTGGCTACACCTTC
TRBD1	TRBV10-1	NA	TRBJ1-3	CASSARQGAPGNTIYF	TGCGCCAGCAGTGCAAGACAGGGGGCACCTGGAAACACCATATATTTT
NA	TRBV30	NA	TRBJ1-1	CAGGRSNTEAFF	TGTGCCGGGGGACGGTCGAACACTGAAGCTTTCTTT
NA	TRBV25-1	NA	TRBJ2-1	CASSQITSFTYNEQFF	TGTGCCAGCAGCCAAATAACTTCCTTTACCTACAATGAGCAGTTCTTC
NA	TRBV7-9	NA	TRBJ1-1	CASSFFQENTEAFF	TGTGCCAGCAGCTTTTTCCAGGAGAACACTGAAGCTTTCTTT
NA	TRBV27	once	TRBJ1-6	CASSLLNRPLHF	TGTGCCAGCAGTTTATTAAATCGGCCCCTCCACTTT
NA	TRBV7-2	once	TRBJ1-1	CASSFDRYTEAFF	TGTGCCAGCAGCTTCGACAGGTACACTGAAGCTTTCTTT
TRBD1	TRBV5-4	NA	TRBJ1-3	CASSLGPGQEVGENTIYF	TGTGCCAGCAGCTTGGGACCGGGACAGGAGGTGGGGGAAAACACCATATATTTT
NA	TRBV6-2/TRBV6-3	NA	TRBJ1-1	CASSYVGGLHTEAFF	TGTGCCAGCAGTTACGTGGGGGGGTTGCACACTGAAGCTTTCTTT
TRBD2	TRBV10-1	NA	TRBJ2-1	CASSESVVAGVEQFF	TGCGCCAGCAGTGAGTCCGTGGTAGCGGGGGTCGAGCAGTTCTTC
TRBD1	TRBV23-1	NA	TRBJ1-2	CASRLSDGQEFFYGYTF	TGCGCCAGCAGGCTGAGTGACGGACAGGAGTTCTTCTATGGCTACACCTTC
NA	TRBV7-9	once	TRBJ2-7	CASSLESNYEQYF	TGTGCCAGCAGCCTGGAGTCTAACTACGAGCAGTACTTC